This T cell receptor (beta chain) was recovered during a study of blood T cells in healthy people across ages. The study's findings and limits: With donor CMV status unknown, expanded clonotype changes were possibly confounded. A conclusive naive versus antigen-experienced comparison was prevented by the unsorted PBMCs. Investigators treated diversity estimates from one million T cells as underestimates.

A second about 7 to 11 cycle PCR used barcoded and J-beta primers. TCRdb analysed the 5' RACE reads with MiXCR anew, one entry per CDR3 protein. Found here are about 650,000 distinct CDR3 sequences, about 30% of them singletons; the top ten hold 15% to 19%. PBMCs numbering at least 6.5 million were isolated per sample. CDR3 size: 14 residues. The germline gives CDR1 KGHSH, CDR2 LQKENI. V lost 3 bases, J lost 5 bases, and 13 bases lay in between. This clonotype was detected ten times or more. The target antigen is unknown. This chain uses TRBV18 with TRBJ2-5; no reliable D call. The material sequenced was blood. The sequence came from a woman aged 80 or older in good health. The CDR3 here is CASSPPPGYETQYF. The CDR3 bases are TGTGCCAGCTCACCCCCCCCGGGCTACGAGACCCAGTACTTC.